Listed below are T cell receptor beta chains from one sample, sequenced in a study of shared clonotypes between healthy human individuals. Sequencing used immunoSEQ multiplex PCR; TCRdb keeps in-frame clones, though not all of them. The data show some 740,000 clones, nearly 95% seen once. Sequencing was performed on naive CD8+ T cells sorted from blood. The source is a man aged 25 to 40 in good health. CDR3s include the opening cysteine and the closing phenylalanine or tryptophan. The order of the fields is D gene, CDR3 length, J gene, V gene, clone size, CDR3 protein, CDR3 DNA. D genes are given only for firm matches. Not every row has a clone size; where given, it reads once, few, many or a size class.

d_gene: .; len: 13; j_gene: TRBJ2-7; v_gene: TRBV28; abundance: .; CDR3aa: CASTPTVGYEQYF; CDR3nt: TGTGCCAGCACTCCGACGGTCGGGTACGAGCAGTACTTC
d_gene: TRBD2; len: 18; j_gene: TRBJ2-1; v_gene: TRBV4-1; abundance: once; CDR3aa: CASSPNPLAGPWNNEQFF; CDR3nt: TGCGCCAGCAGCCCCAATCCCCTAGCGGGACCCTGGAACAATGAGCAGTTCTTC
d_gene: TRBD2; len: 13; j_gene: TRBJ2-5; v_gene: TRBV6-4; abundance: .; CDR3aa: CASGPGLTETQYF; CDR3nt: TGTGCCAGCGGACCGGGACTAACAGAGACCCAGTACTTC
d_gene: .; len: 14; j_gene: TRBJ2-7; v_gene: TRBV19; abundance: .; CDR3aa: CASSLDWSSYEQYF; CDR3nt: TGTGCCAGTAGTCTGGACTGGAGCTCCTACGAGCAGTACTTC
d_gene: .; len: 15; j_gene: TRBJ2-3; v_gene: TRBV11-3; abundance: .; CDR3aa: CASSLRASGTDTQYF; CDR3nt: TGTGCCAGCAGCTTAAGGGCTAGCGGCACAGATACGCAGTATTTT
d_gene: TRBD2; len: 16; j_gene: TRBJ2-5; v_gene: TRBV5-1; abundance: .; CDR3aa: CASSLAGLASQETQYF; CDR3nt: TGCGCCAGCAGCTTGGCCGGACTAGCGTCACAAGAGACCCAGTACTTC
d_gene: .; len: 14; j_gene: TRBJ2-7; v_gene: TRBV9; abundance: many; CDR3aa: CASSVDGPGYEQYF; CDR3nt: TGTGCCAGCAGCGTAGATGGTCCCGGCTACGAGCAGTACTTC
d_gene: TRBD1; len: 15; j_gene: TRBJ2-4; v_gene: TRBV5-6; abundance: .; CDR3aa: CASSLGQGVNNIQYF; CDR3nt: TGTGCCAGCAGCTTGGGCCAGGGGGTCAATAACATTCAGTACTTC
d_gene: .; len: 15; j_gene: TRBJ1-1; v_gene: TRBV6-1; abundance: many; CDR3aa: CASSEFLYDATEAFF; CDR3nt: TGTGCCAGCAGTGAATTTTTATACGACGCCACTGAAGCTTTCTTT
d_gene: .; len: 14; j_gene: TRBJ2-5; v_gene: TRBV18; abundance: once; CDR3aa: CASSPEDLVETQYF; CDR3nt: TGTGCCAGCTCACCAGAGGACCTGGTGGAGACCCAGTACTTC
d_gene: .; len: 16; j_gene: TRBJ2-2; v_gene: TRBV28; abundance: .; CDR3aa: CASSLSWREGTGELFF; CDR3nt: TGTGCCAGCAGTTTATCCTGGAGAGAAGGAACCGGGGAGCTGTTTTTT
d_gene: TRBD1; len: 15; j_gene: TRBJ2-7; v_gene: TRBV7-9; abundance: .; CDR3aa: CASSATRDRVYEQYF; CDR3nt: TGTGCCAGCAGCGCAACCCGGGACAGGGTCTACGAGCAGTACTTC
d_gene: TRBD1; len: 19; j_gene: TRBJ2-5; v_gene: TRBV7-9; abundance: .; CDR3aa: CASSLGGQGALPGQETQYF; CDR3nt: TGTGCCAGCAGCTTAGGGGGACAGGGGGCCCTCCCAGGTCAAGAGACCCAGTACTTC
d_gene: TRBD2; len: 18; j_gene: TRBJ2-5; v_gene: TRBV7-8; abundance: .; CDR3aa: CASSFRSAGGTYQETQYF; CDR3nt: TGTGCCAGCAGCTTCCGCTCAGCGGGAGGGACATACCAAGAGACCCAGTACTTC
d_gene: TRBD1; len: 15; j_gene: TRBJ1-5; v_gene: TRBV6-5; abundance: .; CDR3aa: CASSSGQGGNQPQHF; CDR3nt: TGTGCCAGCAGTTCCGGACAGGGAGGCAATCAGCCCCAGCATTTT
d_gene: .; len: 15; j_gene: TRBJ2-1; v_gene: TRBV21-1; abundance: .; CDR3aa: CEHKVAVLSYNEQFF; CDR3nt: TGTGAGCACAAAGTGGCGGTTCTCTCCTACAATGAGCAGTTCTTC
d_gene: .; len: 14; j_gene: TRBJ2-3; v_gene: TRBV14; abundance: .; CDR3aa: CASSQVLRTDTQYF; CDR3nt: TGTGCCAGCAGCCAAGTTTTAAGGACAGATACGCAGTATTTT
d_gene: TRBD1; len: 14; j_gene: TRBJ2-3; v_gene: TRBV6-4; abundance: .; CDR3aa: CASSKTGGIDTQYF; CDR3nt: TGTGCCAGCAGTAAGACAGGGGGGATAGATACGCAGTATTTT
d_gene: TRBD2; len: 17; j_gene: TRBJ2-2; v_gene: TRBV25-1; abundance: .; CDR3aa: CASSRGGLAENTGELFF; CDR3nt: TGTGCCAGCAGCCGTGGAGGACTAGCGGAAAACACCGGGGAGCTGTTTTTT
d_gene: .; len: 16; j_gene: TRBJ2-7; v_gene: TRBV4-1; abundance: .; CDR3aa: CASSQDPGTFSYEQYF; CDR3nt: TGCGCCAGCAGCCAAGATCCCGGGACTTTCTCCTACGAGCAGTACTTC
d_gene: TRBD2; len: 17; j_gene: TRBJ2-3; v_gene: TRBV7-9; abundance: .; CDR3aa: CASRHTGASGITDTQYF; CDR3nt: TGTGCCAGCAGACACACAGGGGCTAGCGGGATCACAGATACGCAGTATTTT
d_gene: TRBD2; len: 12; j_gene: TRBJ2-1; v_gene: TRBV5-4; abundance: .; CDR3aa: CASSSGLAEQFF; CDR3nt: TGTGCCAGCAGCTCCGGACTAGCGGAGCAGTTCTTC
d_gene: .; len: 12; j_gene: TRBJ2-5; v_gene: TRBV25-1; abundance: .; CDR3aa: CASGTGLETQYF; CDR3nt: TGTGCCAGCGGCACAGGGCTGGAGACCCAGTACTTC
d_gene: .; len: 12; j_gene: TRBJ2-2; v_gene: TRBV13; abundance: once; CDR3aa: CASSFLTGELFF; CDR3nt: TGTGCCAGCAGCTTTTTAACCGGGGAGCTGTTTTTT
d_gene: .; len: 17; j_gene: TRBJ2-7; v_gene: TRBV28; abundance: .; CDR3aa: CASQGSGTLATVYEQYF; CDR3nt: TGTGCCAGTCAAGGCTCCGGGACCCTAGCGACTGTCTACGAGCAGTACTTC
d_gene: .; len: 13; j_gene: TRBJ2-7; v_gene: TRBV29-1; abundance: .; CDR3aa: CSVGVPLKYEQYF; CDR3nt: TGCAGCGTTGGGGTTCCACTCAAGTACGAGCAGTACTTC
d_gene: .; len: 16; j_gene: TRBJ2-5; v_gene: TRBV7-9; abundance: once; CDR3aa: CASSFWQGNDQETQYF; CDR3nt: TGTGCCAGCAGCTTTTGGCAGGGTAACGATCAAGAGACCCAGTACTTC
d_gene: TRBD2; len: 18; j_gene: TRBJ2-1; v_gene: TRBV7-9; abundance: .; CDR3aa: CASRMTSGSTDSGNEQFF; CDR3nt: TGTGCCAGCCGAATGACTAGCGGGAGCACTGATTCGGGCAATGAGCAGTTCTTC
d_gene: .; len: 14; j_gene: TRBJ2-7; v_gene: TRBV19; abundance: .; CDR3aa: CASSKRDKEHEQYF; CDR3nt: TGTGCCAGTAGTAAACGGGATAAGGAACACGAGCAGTACTTC
d_gene: .; len: 14; j_gene: TRBJ2-4; v_gene: TRBV27; abundance: .; CDR3aa: CASSLRPYNNIQYF; CDR3nt: TGTGCCAGCAGTTTAAGGCCTTACAATAACATTCAGTACTTC
d_gene: TRBD2; len: 14; j_gene: TRBJ2-3; v_gene: TRBV9; abundance: .; CDR3aa: CASSHYSGTDTQYF; CDR3nt: TGTGCCAGCAGCCATTATAGCGGGACAGATACGCAGTATTTT
d_gene: TRBD1; len: 16; j_gene: TRBJ2-1; v_gene: TRBV9; abundance: .; CDR3aa: CASSVPGQGALDEQFF; CDR3nt: TGTGCCAGCAGCGTACCCGGACAGGGGGCGCTTGATGAGCAGTTCTTC
d_gene: .; len: 15; j_gene: TRBJ2-6; v_gene: TRBV10-2; abundance: .; CDR3aa: CASRVGGSGANVLTF; CDR3nt: TGCGCCAGCCGAGTTGGGGGGTCTGGGGCCAACGTCCTGACTTTC
d_gene: .; len: 15; j_gene: TRBJ2-7; v_gene: TRBV6-1; abundance: .; CDR3aa: CASSLLAGGTYEQYF; CDR3nt: TGTGCCAGCAGTTTATTGGCAGGGGGGACCTACGAGCAGTACTTC
d_gene: .; len: 13; j_gene: TRBJ2-1; v_gene: TRBV14; abundance: once; CDR3aa: CASRQDLHGEQFF; CDR3nt: TGTGCCAGCAGACAAGACCTACACGGTGAGCAGTTCTTC
d_gene: TRBD1; len: 15; j_gene: TRBJ1-1; v_gene: TRBV7-9; abundance: .; CDR3aa: CASSLLRGMNTEAFF; CDR3nt: TGTGCCAGCAGCTTACTCAGGGGGATGAACACTGAAGCTTTCTTT
d_gene: .; len: 12; j_gene: TRBJ1-1; v_gene: TRBV7-9; abundance: .; CDR3aa: CASIRQDTEAFF; CDR3nt: TGTGCCAGCATCCGACAGGACACTGAAGCTTTCTTT
d_gene: TRBD2; len: 17; j_gene: TRBJ2-3; v_gene: TRBV2; abundance: .; CDR3aa: CASPVDWASGSTDTQYF; CDR3nt: TGTGCCAGCCCAGTGGATTGGGCTAGCGGGAGCACAGATACGCAGTATTTT
d_gene: .; len: 15; j_gene: TRBJ2-3; v_gene: TRBV4-1; abundance: .; CDR3aa: CASSQEPPGRVAQYF; CDR3nt: TGCGCCAGCAGCCAAGAACCACCAGGAAGGGTCGCGCAGTATTTT
d_gene: .; len: 14; j_gene: TRBJ2-2; v_gene: TRBV10-2; abundance: .; CDR3aa: CASIIEWGPGELFF; CDR3nt: TGCGCCAGTATAATTGAGTGGGGCCCCGGGGAGCTGTTTTTT
d_gene: .; len: 16; j_gene: TRBJ1-2; v_gene: TRBV11-2; abundance: .; CDR3aa: CASSLVRGDFNYGYTF; CDR3nt: TGTGCCAGCAGCTTAGTCCGGGGGGATTTCAACTATGGCTACACCTTC
d_gene: .; len: 13; j_gene: TRBJ1-1; v_gene: TRBV6-5; abundance: .; CDR3aa: CAAQTASNTEAFF; CDR3nt: TGTGCCGCACAGACAGCCTCGAACACTGAAGCTTTCTTT
d_gene: TRBD2; len: 16; j_gene: TRBJ2-1; v_gene: TRBV13; abundance: .; CDR3aa: CASSPGTSGQYNEQFF; CDR3nt: TGTGCCAGCAGCCCCGGGACTAGCGGACAATACAATGAGCAGTTCTTC
d_gene: .; len: 15; j_gene: TRBJ2-1; v_gene: TRBV7-3; abundance: once; CDR3aa: CASSPRLSSYNEQFF; CDR3nt: TGTGCCAGCAGCCCCAGGTTGAGCTCCTACAATGAGCAGTTCTTC
d_gene: .; len: 14; j_gene: TRBJ2-4; v_gene: TRBV18; abundance: .; CDR3aa: CASSPRDGKNIQYF; CDR3nt: TGTGCCAGCTCACCGCGGGACGGCAAAAACATTCAGTACTTC
d_gene: .; len: 15; j_gene: TRBJ2-4; v_gene: TRBV29-1; abundance: .; CDR3aa: CSALHRELAKNIQYF; CDR3nt: TGCAGCGCCCTACATCGGGAGCTAGCCAAAAACATTCAGTACTTC
d_gene: TRBD1; len: 14; j_gene: TRBJ2-5; v_gene: TRBV6-5; abundance: .; CDR3aa: CASSPQGARETQYF; CDR3nt: TGTGCCAGCAGTCCACAGGGGGCGCGGGAGACCCAGTACTTC
d_gene: .; len: 14; j_gene: TRBJ1-4; v_gene: TRBV5-6; abundance: .; CDR3aa: CASSLGVGSEKLFF; CDR3nt: TGTGCCAGCAGCTTGGGCGTTGGAAGTGAAAAACTGTTTTTT
d_gene: .; len: 13; j_gene: TRBJ2-7; v_gene: TRBV9; abundance: once; CDR3aa: CASSPPRSYEQYF; CDR3nt: TGTGCCAGCAGCCCCCCTCGCTCCTACGAGCAGTACTTC
d_gene: .; len: 15; j_gene: TRBJ2-7; v_gene: TRBV27; abundance: .; CDR3aa: CASKIGIGYSYEQYF; CDR3nt: TGTGCCAGCAAAATCGGTATCGGATACTCCTACGAGCAGTACTTC
d_gene: .; len: 14; j_gene: TRBJ1-4; v_gene: TRBV5-6; abundance: .; CDR3aa: CASSFSATNEKLFF; CDR3nt: TGTGCCAGCAGCTTTAGTGCAACTAATGAAAAACTGTTTTTT
d_gene: .; len: 14; j_gene: TRBJ2-7; v_gene: TRBV27; abundance: .; CDR3aa: CASRGQGFFYEQYF; CDR3nt: TGTGCCAGCAGGGGGCAGGGGTTCTTTTACGAGCAGTACTTC
d_gene: .; len: 14; j_gene: TRBJ2-5; v_gene: TRBV6-5; abundance: once; CDR3aa: CASSYVQGLETQYF; CDR3nt: TGTGCCAGCAGTTACGTGCAGGGGCTTGAGACCCAGTACTTC
d_gene: TRBD2; len: 17; j_gene: TRBJ2-5; v_gene: TRBV2; abundance: .; CDR3aa: CASSELNPVGLVETQYF; CDR3nt: TGTGCCAGCAGTGAACTGAACCCGGTCGGACTAGTGGAGACCCAGTACTTC
d_gene: .; len: 16; j_gene: TRBJ2-1; v_gene: TRBV5-4; abundance: .; CDR3aa: CASSLMITDPHNEQFF; CDR3nt: TGTGCCAGCAGCTTGATGATCACCGACCCGCACAATGAGCAGTTCTTC
d_gene: .; len: 13; j_gene: TRBJ2-2; v_gene: TRBV7-8; abundance: .; CDR3aa: CASSAGPAGELFF; CDR3nt: TGTGCCAGCAGCGCAGGGCCAGCCGGGGAGCTGTTTTTT
d_gene: TRBD1; len: 15; j_gene: TRBJ2-7; v_gene: TRBV28; abundance: .; CDR3aa: CASSSPTGGPYEQYF; CDR3nt: TGTGCCAGCAGTTCCCCGACAGGGGGACCCTACGAGCAGTACTTC
d_gene: TRBD2; len: 15; j_gene: TRBJ2-1; v_gene: TRBV5-1; abundance: .; CDR3aa: CASSSGTNSYNEQFF; CDR3nt: TGCGCCAGCAGCTCCGGGACTAACTCCTACAATGAGCAGTTCTTC
d_gene: .; len: 15; j_gene: TRBJ2-4; v_gene: TRBV5-5; abundance: once; CDR3aa: CASSYIEVAKNIQYF; CDR3nt: TGTGCCAGCAGCTACATCGAGGTAGCCAAAAACATTCAGTACTTC
d_gene: TRBD2; len: 15; j_gene: TRBJ2-1; v_gene: TRBV7-9; abundance: .; CDR3aa: CASSFYSGSNNEQFF; CDR3nt: TGTGCCAGCAGCTTCTATAGCGGGTCGAACAATGAGCAGTTCTTC